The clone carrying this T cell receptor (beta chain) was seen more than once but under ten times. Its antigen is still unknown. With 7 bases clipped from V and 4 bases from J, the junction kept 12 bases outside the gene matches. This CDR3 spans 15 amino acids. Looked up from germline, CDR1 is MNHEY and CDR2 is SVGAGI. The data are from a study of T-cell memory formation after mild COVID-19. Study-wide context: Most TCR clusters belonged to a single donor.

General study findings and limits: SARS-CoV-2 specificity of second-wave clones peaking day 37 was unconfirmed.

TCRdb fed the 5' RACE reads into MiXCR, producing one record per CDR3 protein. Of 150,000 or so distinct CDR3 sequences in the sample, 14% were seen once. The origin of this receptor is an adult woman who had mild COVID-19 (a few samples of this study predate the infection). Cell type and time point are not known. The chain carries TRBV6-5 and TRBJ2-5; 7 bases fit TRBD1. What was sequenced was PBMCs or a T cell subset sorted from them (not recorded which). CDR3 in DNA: TGTGCCAGCACGTATCAGGGGAAGGGGGCAGAGACCCAGTACTTC. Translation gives CASTYQGKGAETQYF.